What follows are 13 T cell receptor beta chains derived from one specimen sequenced in a study of blood T cell repertoires in COVID-19. Libraries were prepared by immunoSEQ multiplex PCR; TCRdb keeps only in-frame clonotypes and omits some of them. The sample contains roughly 300,000 clones, around 90% of which appear only once. Sequenced sample: peripheral blood. The receptors come from a young woman with COVID-19, enrolled during active disease.

The gene calls are TRBV28 and TRBJ2-7; 9 bases line up with TRBD1. The trim removed 7 bases at V and 5 bases at J, leaving 9 bases unmatched. From germline, CDR1 is MDHEN and CDR2 SYDVKM. This CDR3 comprises 14 residues. This CDR3 is CASKDRGPRDEQYF. CDR3 nucleotide sequence: TGTGCCAGCAAGGACAGGGGCCCCCGGGACGAGCAGTACTTC.

J is TRBJ2-1 and V is TRBV28; D ambiguous. The CDR3 totals 15 residues. Germline V gene data show CDR1 as MDHEN and CDR2 as SYDVKM. The germline V and J ends were trimmed by 2 bases and 5 bases, with 13 bases remaining between them. This CDR3 is CASSLRQAFNNEQFF. The CDR3 nucleotides are TGTGCCAGCAGTTTACGACAAGCATTTAACAATGAGCAGTTCTTC.

The chain combines TRBV6-6 with TRBJ1-1, with D possibly matching TRBD1 (5 bases). Germline values: CDR1 MNHNY, CDR2 SVGAGI (reference sequence). The V gene lost 5 bases and the J gene lost 4 bases, with 14 bases spanning the gap. The CDR3 totals 14 residues. The DNA of the CDR3 is TGTGCCAGCAGTACCAGCCTGGGGGGCACTGAAGCTTTCTTT. Translated: CASSTSLGGTEAFF.

Here the CDR3 reads CASSPNPGTGTQYF. The DNA for the CDR3 is TGTGCCAGCAGCCCCAACCCCGGGACAGGGACGCAGTATTTT. This chain links TRBV5-5 with TRBJ2-3; 9 bases agree with TRBD1. The CDR3 contains 14 residues. The germline V gene encodes CDR1 SGHKS and CDR2 YYEKEE (reference sequence). J was trimmed by 9 bases and V by 4 bases; bases with no gene match: 9. The full variable domain, rest sourced from reference TRBV5-5 and TRBJ2-3, is DAGVTQSPTHLIKTRGQQVTLRCSPISGHKSVSWYQQVLGQGPQFIFQYYEKEERGRGNFPDRFSARQFPNYSSELNVNALLLGDSALYLCASSPNPGTGTQYFGPGTRLTVL.

Concerning this clone: Other nucleotide sequences from this sample produce the same CDR3. The V and J genes are TRBV5-1 and TRBJ2-3; no definite D call. Germline V gene sequence: CDR1 SGHRS, CDR2 YFSETQ. Trimming left V 4 bases short and J 0 bases short, with 6 bases between. The CDR3 runs 13 residues. The CDR3 DNA follows: TGCGCCAGCAGCCTATCTAGCACAGATACGCAGTATTTT. This translates into CASSLSSTDTQYF.

The V call is TRBV5-5, the J call TRBJ1-4; D unclear. Germline V CDR1 and CDR2: SGHKS, YYEKEE (reference sequence). The CDR3 is made up of 13 amino acids. V lost 1 base to trimming and J lost 6 bases, with 7 bases between them. The CDR3 sequence: CASSLIVDEKLFF. The CDR3 nucleotides read TGTGCCAGCAGCTTGATAGTTGATGAAAAACTGTTTTTT.

The chain employs TRBV11-3 and TRBJ2-1, with D perhaps TRBD2 (5 bases). From germline, CDR1 is SGHNT and CDR2 YENEEA. There are 20 residues in the CDR3. The germline V and J ends were trimmed by 0 bases and 1 base, with 22 bases remaining between them. The CDR3 loop reads CASSLEAVSDSGESYNEQFF. As DNA, the CDR3 is TGTGCCAGCAGCTTAGAGGCAGTTTCCGATTCCGGGGAATCCTACAATGAGCAGTTCTTC.

A few counts support this clone. The gene calls are TRBV5-1 and TRBJ1-6; 10 bases fit TRBD1. The CDR3 totals 16 residues. After removal of 2 bases from V and 11 bases from J, the junction contained 10 bases not matched to a gene. CDR1 is SGHRS and CDR2 is YFSETQ in the germline V gene. CDR3 in DNA: TGCGCCAGCAGCTTAGCAATTGGGGACAGGGGCGCACCCCTCCACTTT. This encodes CASSLAIGDRGAPLHF.

The chain has TRBV6-6 and TRBJ2-1, with D perhaps TRBD2 (6 bases). This CDR3 is 15 amino acids long. Germline CDR1 and CDR2: MNHNY and SVGAGI (reference sequence). The V end was cut by 5 bases, the J end by 0 bases, with 11 bases between. CDR3 in DNA: TGTGCCAGCAGTCTTAGCGGCCTCTCCTACAATGAGCAGTTCTTC. It encodes CASSLSGLSYNEQFF.

In this sample, this clone turned up a few times. The chain carries TRBV2 and TRBJ2-7, with 8 positions matching TRBD1. Germline CDR1 and CDR2: SNHLY and FYNNEI. This CDR3 spans 14 amino acids. V gave up 7 bases and J gave up 5 bases; unmatched junction bases: 10. The CDR3 DNA reads as TGTGCCAGCACCCCTCAGGGGGCATTCAACGAGCAGTACTTC. It is translated as CASTPQGAFNEQYF.

This chain connects TRBV19 to TRBJ2-2; a possible D gene is TRBD2 (5 bases). This CDR3 region has 14 residues. The germline V gene encodes CDR1 LNHDA and CDR2 SQIVND (reference sequence). Trimming left V 4 bases short and J 12 bases short, with 18 bases between. CDR3 nucleotides: TGTGCCAGTAGTAATTACGGGGATGCAGTAAAGCTGTTTTTT. This codes for CASSNYGDAVKLFF.

The chain carries TRBV6-5 and TRBJ1-4; 7 bases align to TRBD1. Germline CDR1 MNHEY, CDR2 SVGAGI. Unmatched junction bases numbered 4, after V lost 10 bases and J lost 2 bases. This CDR3 has 13 amino acids. The chain's CDR3 is CATQTGTNEKLFF. The CDR3 region has the DNA TGTGCCACCCAGACAGGGACTAATGAAAAACTGTTTTTT.

Concerning this clone itself: Its ends do not fully match the called genes, so a read error is possible. The J gene is TRBJ2-1, the V gene TRBV6-5; 9 nucleotides agree with TRBD2. Looked up from germline, CDR1 is MNHEY and CDR2 is SVGAGI. CDR3 length equals 15 residues. The CDR3 DNA sequence: TGTGCCAGCAGTTACTCGCAAGCGGGAGGACTCCCTGGGGTCTTC. Its translation is CASSYSQAGGLPGVF.